This TCR beta chain emerged from a study of Graves' ophthalmopathy and Graves' hyperthyroidism. Germline assignment: CDR1 MNHEY and CDR2 SVGAGI. The CDR3 totals 18 residues. V dropped 4 bases and J dropped 0; count of bases not matched to a gene: 12. In this sample, this clonotype turned up many times. The sequenced template was RNA, covering the TCR beta CDR3 region. The first round was an RT-PCR with HTBI primers, and the second round was a multiplex PCR. TCRdb reanalysed the multiplex PCR reads using MiXCR and keeps one entry per CDR3 protein. This sample has a few hundred thousand distinct CDR3 sequences; about 15% occur once, and the top ten carry approximately 2.4%. Pregnancy or lactation, uncontrolled infections and other autoimmune diseases were grounds for excluding patients. Out of 9.5 to 10 ml of fresh peripheral blood, PBMCs were obtained.

The source of this sequence is an adult woman with stable Graves' hyperthyroidism. The rearrangement uses TRBV6-5 and TRBJ2-7; the match to TRBD1 covers 10 bases. Material: peripheral blood. Here the CDR3 DNA reads TGTGCCAGCAGTTTACCGGGACAGGGGTCCACCTCCTCCTACGAGCAGTACTTC. Its translation is CASSLPGQGSTSSYEQYF.